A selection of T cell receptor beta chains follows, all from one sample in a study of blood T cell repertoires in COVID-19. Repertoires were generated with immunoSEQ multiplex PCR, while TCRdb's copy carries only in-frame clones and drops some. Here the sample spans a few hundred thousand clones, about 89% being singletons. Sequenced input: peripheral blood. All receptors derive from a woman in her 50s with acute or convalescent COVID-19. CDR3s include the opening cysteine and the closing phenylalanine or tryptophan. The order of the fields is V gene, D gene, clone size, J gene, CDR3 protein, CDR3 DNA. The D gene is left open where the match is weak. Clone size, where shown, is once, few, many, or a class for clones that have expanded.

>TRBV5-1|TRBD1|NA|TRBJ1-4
CASSPRQGVTTNEKLFF
TGCGCCAGCAGCCCAAGACAGGGGGTTACAACTAATGAAAAACTGTTTTTT
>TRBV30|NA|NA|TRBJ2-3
CAWSLGGLTRSTDTQYF
TGTGCCTGGAGTCTGGGGGGACTTACCCGGAGCACAGATACGCAGTATTTT
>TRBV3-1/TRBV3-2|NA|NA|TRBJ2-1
CASSPLSSYNEQFF
TGTGCCAGCAGTCCTCTGAGCTCCTACAATGAGCAGTTCTTC
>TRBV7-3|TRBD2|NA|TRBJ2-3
CASSLPGLAGSTDTQYF
TGTGCCAGCAGCTTGCCGGGACTAGCGGGTAGCACAGATACGCAGTATTTT
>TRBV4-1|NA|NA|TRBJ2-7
CASRYRDEQYF
TGCGCCAGCAGGTACAGGGACGAGCAGTACTTC
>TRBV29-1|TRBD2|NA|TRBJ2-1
CSSKTLAGASYNEQFF
TGCAGCTCAAAGACCCTAGCGGGAGCGTCCTACAATGAGCAGTTCTTC
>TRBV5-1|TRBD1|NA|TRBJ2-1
CASTDPDRGTYNEQFF
TGCGCCAGCACCGATCCCGACAGGGGAACCTACAATGAGCAGTTCTTC
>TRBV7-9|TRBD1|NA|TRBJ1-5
CASSPRTGGRDQPQHF
TGTGCCAGCAGCCCAAGGACAGGGGGGCGGGATCAGCCCCAGCATTTT
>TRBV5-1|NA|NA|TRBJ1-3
CASSLAGVHSSGNTIYF
TGCGCCAGCAGCTTGGCCGGGGTTCATTCCTCTGGAAACACCATATATTTT
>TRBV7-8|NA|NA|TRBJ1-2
CASSLVVRGHKGLYGYTF
TGTGCCAGCAGCTTAGTTGTCAGGGGTCATAAAGGGCTCTATGGCTACACCTTC
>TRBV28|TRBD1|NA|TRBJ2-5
CASSPGQGRYQETQYF
TGTGCCAGCAGTCCCGGACAGGGGAGGTACCAAGAGACCCAGTACTTC
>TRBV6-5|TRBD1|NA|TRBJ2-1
CASREDRPYNEQFF
TGTGCCAGCAGAGAGGACAGGCCTTACAATGAGCAGTTCTTC
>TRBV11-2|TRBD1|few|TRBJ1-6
CASSLEGQGRSPLHF
TGTGCCAGCAGCTTAGAGGGACAGGGGAGATCACCCCTCCACTTT
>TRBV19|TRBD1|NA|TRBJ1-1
CASSVRGLNTEAFF
TGTGCCAGTAGTGTCAGGGGGCTAAACACTGAAGCTTTCTTT
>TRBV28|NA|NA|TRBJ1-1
CASTLTGNSVNTEAFF
TGTGCCAGCACCTTGACAGGCAACTCCGTGAACACTGAAGCTTTCTTT
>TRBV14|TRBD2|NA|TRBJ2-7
CASSQGTTSGYEQYF
TGTGCCAGCAGCCAAGGGACTACTAGCGGCTACGAGCAGTACTTC
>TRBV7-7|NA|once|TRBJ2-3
CASSETARAQDTQYF
TGTGCTAGCAGCGAGACGGCCAGGGCCCAAGATACGCAGTATTTT
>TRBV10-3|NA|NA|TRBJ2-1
CAISVASLNEQFF
TGTGCCATCAGTGTGGCTAGCCTCAATGAGCAGTTCTTC
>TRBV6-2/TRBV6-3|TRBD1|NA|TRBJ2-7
CASSYDRGDEQYF
TGTGCCAGCAGTTACGACAGGGGAGACGAGCAGTACTTC
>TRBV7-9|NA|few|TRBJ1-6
CASSPAGVWSPLHF
TGTGCCAGCAGCCCGGCGGGGGTCTGGTCACCCCTCCACTTT
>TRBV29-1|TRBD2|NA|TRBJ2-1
CSVEDPRLAPNEQFF
TGCAGCGTTGAAGATCCGAGACTAGCTCCCAATGAGCAGTTCTTC
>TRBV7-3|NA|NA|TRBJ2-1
CASSFGFAGNEQFF
TGTGCCAGCAGCTTTGGTTTCGCGGGCAATGAGCAGTTCTTC
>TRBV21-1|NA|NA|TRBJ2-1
CASSSPHYMSSYNEQFF
TGTGCCAGCAGCTCGCCTCATTATATGAGCTCCTACAATGAGCAGTTCTTC
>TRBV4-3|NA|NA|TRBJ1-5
CASSQVEYLQPQHF
TGCGCCAGCAGCCAAGTCGAGTATTTGCAGCCCCAGCATTTT
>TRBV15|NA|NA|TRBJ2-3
CATSRNRQDTQYF
TGTGCCACCAGCAGGAACCGACAGGATACGCAGTATTTT
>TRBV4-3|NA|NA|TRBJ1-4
CASSPERTNEKLFF
TGCGCCAGCAGCCCGGAGCGGACTAATGAAAAACTGTTTTTT
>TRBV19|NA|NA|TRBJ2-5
CASSIVGGAEETQYF
TGTGCCAGTAGTATAGTGGGGGGGGCCGAAGAGACCCAGTACTTC
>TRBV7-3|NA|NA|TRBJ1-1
CASSLNGPPAFF
TGTGCCAGCAGCTTAAACGGTCCGCCGGCTTTCTTT
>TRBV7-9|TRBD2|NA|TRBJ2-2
CASSPGLAGTGELFF
TGTGCCAGCAGCCCCGGACTAGCAGGCACCGGGGAGCTGTTTTTT
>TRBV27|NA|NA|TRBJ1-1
CASSIYSRGNEAFF
TGTGCCAGCAGTATTTACTCCAGGGGTAATGAAGCTTTCTTT
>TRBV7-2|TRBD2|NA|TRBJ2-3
CASSFGLAADTQYF
TGTGCCAGCAGCTTTGGACTAGCGGCGGATACGCAGTATTTT
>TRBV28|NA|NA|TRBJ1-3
CASSNPPTVSGNTIYF
TGTGCCAGCAGTAACCCGCCGACAGTCTCTGGAAACACCATATATTTT
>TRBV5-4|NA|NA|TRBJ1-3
CASSSGGSLEGNTIYF
TGTGCCAGCAGCTCCGGGGGGTCCCTAGAAGGAAACACCATATATTTT
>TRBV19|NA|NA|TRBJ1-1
CASSLGLRGTEAFF
TGTGCCAGTAGTTTAGGATTAAGGGGCACTGAAGCTTTCTTT
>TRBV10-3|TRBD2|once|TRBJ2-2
CAIRGLAGGTVRTGELFF
TGTGCCATCAGGGGACTAGCGGGAGGCACGGTCCGAACCGGGGAGCTGTTTTTT
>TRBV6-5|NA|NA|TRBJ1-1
CASSSYGGTEAFF
TGTGCCAGCAGCTCCTACGGGGGGACTGAAGCTTTCTTT